The next 16 T cell receptor beta chains were all read from a single sample in a study of shared clonotypes between healthy human individuals. Clones were sequenced by immunoSEQ multiplex PCR, and TCRdb holds only the in-frame ones, with some missing. Altogether around 980,000 clones are present, approximately 80% being singletons, with the ten largest covering 0.61%. Sequencing was carried out using memory CD4+ T cells from PBMCs. Subset denoted: CD45RA-negative fraction. These receptors came from a man aged 18 to 29 in good health. Some clones in this sample may be carry-over from other donors' samples.

V and J are TRBV6-1 and TRBJ1-5; D gene unclear. Per germline, CDR1 MNHNS and CDR2 SASEGT. This CDR3 has 10 residues. V shed 10 bases and J shed 9 bases, with 10 bases lying between them. This CDR3 reads CAIYTPPQHF. For the CDR3, the DNA is TGTGCCATCTACACCCCGCCCCAGCATTTT.

The chain couples TRBV27 to TRBJ1-5; D unclear. This CDR3 comprises 13 residues. Germline lookup yields CDR1 MNHEY and CDR2 SMNVEV (reference sequence). V lost 7 bases, J lost 5 bases, and 12 bases lay in between. CDR3 sequence: CASMGNRDQPQHF. The CDR3 DNA is TGTGCCAGCATGGGGAATAGGGATCAGCCCCAGCATTTT.

This clone turned up a few times. The chain links TRBV9 to TRBJ1-6, with D tentatively TRBD1 (5 bases). V shed 2 bases and J shed 7 bases, with 13 bases lying between them. Germline V lookup: CDR1 SGDLS, CDR2 YYNGEE. This CDR3 comprises 15 residues. The CDR3 loop reads CASSVQTASNSPLHF. In DNA, the CDR3 is TGTGCCAGCAGCGTCCAGACAGCCTCGAATTCACCCCTCCACTTT.

Comment on this clone: In the same sample, other DNA sequences code for this CDR3. The rearrangement links TRBV29-1 to TRBJ2-5; D remains unclear. The DNA end favors TRBJ2-7, so the J call may be wrong. The germline CDR1 and CDR2 sequences are SQVTM and ANQGSEA. The CDR3 sequence is 14 residues long. This CDR3 is CSASVGLNSYEQYF. The CDR3 DNA sequence: TGCAGCGCTTCCGTAGGGCTAAATTCCTACGAGCAGTACTTC.

The V gene is TRBV7-2, the J gene TRBJ2-7, with 9 nucleotides matching TRBD2. J lost 1 base, V lost 4 bases, and 5 bases had no gene match. The CDR3 length is 15 residues. Germline CDR1 SGHTA, CDR2 FQGNSA. The CDR3 DNA reads TGTGCCAGCAGCTGGGCGGGACTAGCTTCCTACGAGCAGTACTTC. Protein product: CASSWAGLASYEQYF.

CDR3 residues: CASSLGAGTVQFF. The DNA of the CDR3 is TGTGCCAGCAGCTTAGGAGCAGGGACGGTGCAGTTCTTC. V is TRBV11-3 and J is TRBJ2-1; D possibly matches TRBD1 or TRBD2 (5 bases each). This CDR3 has 13 amino acids. The germline V and J ends were trimmed by 1 base and 12 bases, with 13 bases remaining between them. In germline, CDR1 is SGHNT, CDR2 YENEEA.

The rearrangement joins TRBV23-1 to TRBJ1-5; no firm D call. TRBV23-1 belongs to the ORF category, with a function that is uncertain. Trimming left V 10 bases short and J 7 bases short, with 26 bases between. This CDR3 contains 16 residues. This chain's CDR3 is CANLALGQCGNQPQHF. CDR3 nucleotides: TGCGCCAACCTTGCTCTCGGCCAGTGCGGGAACCAGCCCCAGCATTTT.

This chain uses TRBV30 with TRBJ1-2, with 10 bases that match TRBD1. This CDR3 comprises 14 residues. The V segment lost 5 bases and the J segment 4 bases; nucleotides outside the gene matches: 7. Per germline, CDR1 GTSNPN and CDR2 SVGIG (reference sequence). The CDR3 region is CAWGDRGRSYGYTF. The CDR3 nucleotides are TGTGCCTGGGGCGACAGGGGGCGATCCTATGGCTACACCTTC.

The chain has TRBV7-9 and TRBJ2-7, with TRBD2 identical over 11 bases. Germline trimming cut 5 bases from V and 4 bases from J; bases unmatched to any gene: 7. Germline CDR1 and CDR2: SEHNR and FQNEAQ (reference sequence). CDR3 size: 15 residues. For the CDR3, the DNA is TGTGCCAGCAGCGAACCGGGACTAGCGGTGTACGAGCAGTACTTC. Its protein is CASSEPGLAVYEQYF.

The chain has TRBV2 and TRBJ2-7, with 11 bases fitting TRBD2. After removal of 6 bases from V and 6 bases from J, the junction contained 7 bases not matched to a gene. Germline V lookup: CDR1 SNHLY, CDR2 FYNNEI. The CDR3 contains 14 residues. Written as DNA, the CDR3 is TGTGCCAGCAGCCCACTAGCGGGAGAGAGCGAGCAGTACTTC. It is translated as CASSPLAGESEQYF.

Only a few counts were recorded for this clone. V is TRBV7-2 and J is TRBJ2-3; 7 nucleotides agree with TRBD1. This CDR3 comprises 15 residues. The V gene end was trimmed by 3 bases and the J gene end by 2 bases; junction bases not matched to a gene: 5. In germline, CDR1 is SGHTA, CDR2 FQGNSA. The chain's CDR3 is CASSFQDRFTDTQYF. The CDR3 nucleotides are TGTGCCAGCAGCTTCCAGGACAGGTTCACAGATACGCAGTATTTT.

This CDR3 is CASSLRGAGGGQPQHF. The CDR3 DNA reads TGTGCCAGCAGTTTAAGAGGGGCAGGCGGAGGTCAGCCCCAGCATTTT. The chain couples TRBV27 to TRBJ1-5, with a weak D call TRBD1 (5 bases). This CDR3 spans 16 amino acids. Germline V gene lookup returns CDR1 MNHEY and CDR2 SMNVEV (reference sequence). V was shortened by 2 bases and J by 6 bases, with 17 bases between the two germline ends.

The chain has TRBV19 and TRBJ2-5; 7 bases map to TRBD1. Looked up from germline, CDR1 is LNHDA and CDR2 is SQIVND (reference sequence). The CDR3 runs to 12 residues. The J segment lost 8 bases and the V segment lost 6 bases, leaving 6 bases of the junction unmatched. The CDR3 sequence is CASRGTGVTQYF. Here the CDR3 DNA reads TGTGCCAGTAGAGGTACAGGGGTAACCCAGTACTTC.

The chain combines TRBV5-4 with TRBJ2-7, with no clear D. The V end was cut by 2 bases, the J end by 2 bases, with 11 bases between. Germline V gene lookup returns CDR1 SGHNT and CDR2 YYREEE (reference sequence). This CDR3 comprises 14 residues. CDR3 amino acids: CASSFRDLPYEQYF. The CDR3 DNA reads as TGTGCCAGCAGCTTTCGTGACTTGCCCTACGAGCAGTACTTC.

This clone has a count of ten or more. This rearrangement joins TRBV9 to TRBJ1-1, with D tentatively TRBD1 (5 bases). The ends were cut back, 3 bases at V and 9 bases at J, with 24 bases in the middle. CDR1 SGDLS and CDR2 YYNGEE come from the germline V gene. This CDR3 is 16 amino acids long. The CDR3 reads CASSALQAGTPKKAFF. The CDR3 DNA reads TGTGCCAGCAGCGCCCTCCAGGCAGGGACGCCCAAAAAAGCTTTCTTT. Variable domain in full (rest from reference TRBV9 and TRBJ1-1): DSGVTQTPKHLITATGQRVTLRCSPRSGDLSVYWYQQSLDQGLQFLIQYYNGEERAKGNILERFSAQQFPDLHSELNLSSLELGDSALYFCASSALQAGTPKKAFFGQGTRLTVV.

In its sample, this clone was seen a few times. The chain combines TRBV28 with TRBJ1-4; 7 bases match TRBD1. This CDR3 contains 14 residues. V dropped 3 bases and J dropped 6; count of bases not matched to a gene: 4. Germline lookup yields CDR1 MDHEN and CDR2 SYDVKM. This chain's CDR3 is CASSLTGLHEKLFF. The DNA for the CDR3 is TGTGCCAGCAGTTTGACAGGGCTTCATGAAAAACTGTTTTTT.